These 27 T cell receptor beta chains came from one sample sequenced in a study of T cell repertoires in cytomegalovirus infection. Their antigens remain unidentified. TCRdb recomputed calls from the reads with MiXCR, one row per CDR3 protein. The repertoire holds approximately 470,000 distinct CDR3 sequences, with about 39% as singletons. Sequenced material: cultured PBMCs, taken from culture after CMV antigen stimulation. These TCRs come from a human donor in good health (CMV status not recorded). Some clones in this sample may be carry-over from other donors' samples.

V usage is TRBV6-8 and J usage is TRBJ2-7, with TRBD2 identical over 8 bases. The CDR3 is made up of 15 amino acids. Per the germline V gene, CDR1 is MNHGY and CDR2 is SAAAGT. J gave up 2 bases and V 0 bases, and 3 bases lay outside the gene matches. The CDR3 is CASSYSAGGPYEQYF. The CDR3 DNA follows: TGTGCCAGCAGTTACTCGGCGGGAGGCCCCTACGAGCAGTACTTC.

This rearrangement joins TRBV7-8 to TRBJ2-7, with D unresolved. Trimming shortened V by 1 base and J by 5 bases, and 12 bases separated the two germline ends. CDR1 is SGHVS, CDR2 FQNEAQ, per germline. This CDR3 has 14 residues. The CDR3 DNA is TGTGCCAGCAGCTTAGATGGCAGACGGGACGAGCAGTACTTC. This encodes CASSLDGRRDEQYF.

CDR3 loop: CSAPPPGVNQPQHF. The CDR3 DNA reads TGCAGTGCCCCCCCCCCAGGGGTCAATCAGCCCCAGCATTTT. The chain couples TRBV20-1 to TRBJ1-5, with D possibly being TRBD1 (6 bases). Trimming removed 6 bases from V and 3 bases from J, with 15 bases in between. This CDR3 has 14 amino acids. Germline-derived CDR1 and CDR2 are DFQATT and SNEGSKA (reference sequence).

In its sample, this clonotype was seen a few times. The V call is TRBV12-3 or TRBV12-4, the J call TRBJ1-1; 9 nucleotides agree with TRBD1. The V and J ends lost 9 bases and 0 bases, in that order; junction bases with no gene match: 11. The CDR3 runs to 16 residues. The CDR3 sequence is CARPTGDRDMNTEAFF. The CDR3, as DNA: TGTGCCAGACCCACGGGGGACAGGGACATGAACACTGAAGCTTTCTTT.

For the CDR3, the DNA is TGTGCCCTGGGGGGGGCCGGGGAGCTGTTTTTT. Amino acid sequence: CALGGAGELFF. The chain has TRBV12-3 or TRBV12-4 and TRBJ2-2; 7 bases are shared with TRBD2. The CDR3 is 11 amino acids. The trim removed 11 bases at V and 6 bases at J, leaving 3 bases unmatched.

The V call is TRBV27, the J call TRBJ1-6; D uncertain. Germline values: CDR1 MNHEY, CDR2 SMNVEV (reference sequence). The CDR3 has 13 residues. Trimming left V 4 bases short and J 10 bases short, with 11 bases between. The CDR3 sequence: CASSSPLGSPLHF. As DNA, the CDR3 is TGTGCCAGCAGTTCCCCTTTAGGCTCACCCCTCCACTTT.

The chain employs TRBV7-2 and TRBJ2-3, with TRBD2 matching over 14 bases. The germline CDR1 and CDR2 sequences are SGHTA and FQGNSA. The V and J ends lost 7 bases and 2 bases, in that order; junction bases with no gene match: 20. This CDR3 has 21 residues. The CDR3 here is CASTPRETSGRAPPNTDTQYF. The CDR3 coding sequence is TGTGCCAGCACCCCTCGCGAGACTAGCGGGAGGGCTCCCCCAAACACAGATACGCAGTATTTT.

The genes are TRBV6-2 or TRBV6-3 and TRBJ2-2; 11 nucleotides agree with TRBD2. Germline CDR1 is MNHEY and CDR2 is SVGEGT. The trim removed 0 bases at V and 3 bases at J, leaving 3 bases unmatched. The CDR3 is made up of 17 amino acids. The DNA for the CDR3 is TGTGCCAGCAGTTACTCGGGGACTAGCGGATACACCGGGGAGCTGTTTTTT. Residues: CASSYSGTSGYTGELFF.

The chain is built from TRBV27 and TRBJ2-7; the match to TRBD1 covers 7 bases. The CDR3 runs to 14 residues. V gave up 5 bases and J gave up 3 bases; unmatched junction bases: 7. The germline gives CDR1 MNHEY, CDR2 SMNVEV (reference sequence). The CDR3 spells CASSQRQGIYEQYF. The CDR3 DNA reads TGTGCCAGCAGTCAGAGACAGGGAATCTACGAGCAGTACTTC.

The J gene is TRBJ2-1, the V gene TRBV20-1; D is unclear. This CDR3 is built from 13 residues. Germline loops: CDR1 DFQATT, CDR2 SNEGSKA (reference sequence). V dropped 0 bases and J dropped 7 bases, with 10 bases sitting between them. CDR3 coding DNA: TGCAGTGCTAGAGATTGGGCAGAGAATGAGCAGTTCTTC. Translation: CSARDWAENEQFF.

CDR3 residues: CASSSLGLAEEQYF. CDR3 nucleotides: TGTGCCAGCAGCTCCTTGGGTTTAGCGGAAGAGCAGTACTTC. V usage is TRBV7-2 and J usage is TRBJ2-7, with D possibly TRBD2 on 6 matching bases. V lost 4 bases and J 7 bases, leaving 17 bases between the germline ends. The CDR3 spans 14 residues. Per germline, CDR1 SGHTA and CDR2 FQGNSA.

This clonotype occurred many times. This chain links TRBV7-2 with TRBJ1-3; D is uncertain. This CDR3 is built from 16 residues. Per the germline V gene, CDR1 is SGHTA and CDR2 is FQGNSA. The germline V and J ends were trimmed by 1 base and 0 bases, with 10 bases remaining between them. CDR3 loop: CASSLGPIPSGNTIYF. In nucleotides, the CDR3 is TGTGCCAGCAGCTTAGGTCCTATCCCCTCTGGAAACACCATATATTTT.

The chain combines TRBV7-8 with TRBJ2-7; 10 positions agree with TRBD1. There are 15 residues in the CDR3. V dropped 2 bases and J dropped 6; count of bases not matched to a gene: 7. Germline V gives CDR1 SGHVS, CDR2 FQNEAQ. CDR3 in DNA: TGTGCCAGCAGCTTAATAGGGACAGGGGCTCGCGAGCAGTACTTC. It specifies CASSLIGTGAREQYF.

V is TRBV20-1 and J is TRBJ1-2; D not resolved. The CDR3 is 14 residues long. The ends were cut back, 4 bases at V and 4 bases at J, with 16 bases in the middle. Per the germline V gene, CDR1 is DFQATT and CDR2 is SNEGSKA (reference sequence). DNA for the CDR3: TGCAGTGCTACATCCTCGGGCCAGCTCTATGGCTACACCTTC. Translated, it gives CSATSSGQLYGYTF.

This rearrangement joins TRBV13 to TRBJ1-1; D may be TRBD1 (5 bases). This CDR3 spans 16 amino acids. CDR1 and CDR2 (germline): PRHDT, FYEKMQ (reference sequence). Trimming pared 0 bases from V and 5 bases from J, leaving 16 bases between. The CDR3 spells CASSLGSGGMRTEAFF. The CDR3 DNA reads TGTGCCAGCAGCTTAGGGTCTGGGGGGATGCGGACTGAAGCTTTCTTT.

This clonotype was seen a handful of times. The J gene is TRBJ1-4, the V gene TRBV7-2; D might be TRBD1 (5 bases). This CDR3 spans 13 amino acids. V was shortened by 1 base and J by 13 bases, with 13 bases between the two germline ends. Germline V gene data show CDR1 as SGHTA and CDR2 as FQGNSA. The CDR3 here is CASSLDSGRGLFF. CDR3 sequence (DNA): TGTGCCAGCAGCTTAGATTCGGGGCGTGGACTGTTTTTT.

This clonotype showed up just a few times. The V gene is TRBV7-2, the J gene TRBJ1-5; unclear D gene. Trimming removed 2 bases from V and 0 bases from J, with 8 bases in between. CDR1 SGHTA and CDR2 FQGNSA come from the germline V gene. The CDR3 runs 15 residues. DNA for the CDR3: TGTGCCAGCAGCTTAAGGACGGATAGCAATCAGCCCCAGCATTTT. It is translated as CASSLRTDSNQPQHF.

The chain couples TRBV7-6 to TRBJ2-7; perhaps TRBD2 as D (5 bases). CDR1 SGHVS and CDR2 FNYEAQ come from the germline V gene. The CDR3 is 15 amino acids. Trimming pared 5 bases from V and 5 bases from J, leaving 19 bases between. For the CDR3, the DNA is TGTGCCAGCAGCCCCCTCGTGGGAGCTTCCGACGAGCAGTACTTC. Its protein product is CASSPLVGASDEQYF.

This chain links TRBV7-2 with TRBJ1-1; 7 bases align to TRBD1. The germline V gene encodes CDR1 SGHTA and CDR2 FQGNSA. J gave up 9 bases and V 1 base, and 8 bases lay outside the gene matches. The CDR3 consists of 14 residues. CDR3 protein: CASSLVELGGQAFF. DNA for the CDR3: TGTGCCAGCAGCTTAGTAGAATTAGGGGGCCAAGCTTTCTTT. The complete variable domain, with remaining parts taken from reference TRBV7-2 and TRBJ1-1, reads GAGVSQSPSNKVTEKGKDVELRCDPISGHTALYWYRQSLGQGLEFLIYFQGNSAPDKSGLPSDRFSAERTGGSVSTLTIQRTQQEDSAVYLCASSLVELGGQAFFGQGTRLTVV.

The V call is TRBV28, the J call TRBJ1-5, with a possible D match to TRBD1 (5 bases). Between the trimmed V and J ends, which lost 5 bases and 2 bases, there was a span of 13 bases. Germline V gives CDR1 MDHEN, CDR2 SYDVKM. The length of the CDR3 is 15 residues. The DNA of the CDR3 is TGTGCCAGCAGTAACCATGCAGGGCGCAATCAGCCCCAGCATTTT. Amino acids: CASSNHAGRNQPQHF.

This chain links TRBV7-9 with TRBJ2-6, with unresolved D. V lost 5 bases, J lost 1 base, and 12 bases lay in between. The CDR3 is 16 amino acids. CDR1 and CDR2 from the germline V gene are SEHNR and FQNEAQ (reference sequence). CDR3 residues: CASSPGSVSGANVLTF. The CDR3 bases are TGTGCCAGCAGCCCCGGCTCAGTTTCTGGGGCCAACGTCCTGACTTTC.

The chain combines TRBV5-5 with TRBJ2-1, with 8 bases matching TRBD2. With 5 bases clipped from V and 7 bases from J, the junction kept 17 bases outside the gene matches. The CDR3 is 17 amino acids. CDR1 is SGHKS and CDR2 is YYEKEE in the germline V gene (reference sequence). The CDR3 DNA sequence: TGTGCCAGCAGTTTATCAAAAGCGGGAGAGGGTTGGAATGAGCAGTTCTTC. This sequence encodes CASSLSKAGEGWNEQFF.

The chain carries TRBV5-1 and TRBJ2-2, with 11 bases aligning to TRBD2. This CDR3 region has 16 residues. V lost 1 base to trimming and J lost 6 bases; unmatched junction nucleotides: 5. Germline CDR1 and CDR2: SGHRS and YFSETQ. The CDR3 sequence: CASSLPTSGISGELFF. The CDR3 bases are TGCGCCAGCAGCTTGCCGACTAGCGGGATTTCCGGGGAGCTGTTTTTT.

This clonotype was recorded a few times. The V call is TRBV27, the J call TRBJ1-1; possible D gene TRBD1, 5 bases. In germline, CDR1 is MNHEY, CDR2 SMNVEV (reference sequence). CDR3 size: 14 residues. V shed 6 bases and J shed 4 bases, with 15 bases lying between them. CDR3 nucleotides: TGTGCCAGCAGCATAAGGTGGGGGGGCACTGAAGCTTTCTTT. Translating it yields CASSIRWGGTEAFF.

For the CDR3, the DNA is TGTGCCAGCGGGGGGGGGACAAGGACAGATACGCAGTATTTT. Translation: CASGGGTRTDTQYF. The chain carries TRBV7-2 and TRBJ2-3; D perhaps matches TRBD2 (7 bases). V dropped 8 bases and J dropped 3 bases, with 15 bases sitting between them. The CDR3 has 14 residues. Germline assignment: CDR1 SGHTA and CDR2 FQGNSA. Variable domain in full (rest from reference TRBV7-2 and TRBJ2-3): GAGVSQSPSNKVTEKGKDVELRCDPISGHTALYWYRQSLGQGLEFLIYFQGNSAPDKSGLPSDRFSAERTGGSVSTLTIQRTQQEDSAVYLCASGGGTRTDTQYFGPGTRLTVL.

V gene TRBV7-2 combines with J gene TRBJ1-2, with TRBD1 as a possible D gene (6 bases). The CDR3 sequence is 15 residues long. The germline CDR1 and CDR2 sequences are SGHTA and FQGNSA. Deletions cut 3 bases from V and 4 bases from J, with 15 bases between. The CDR3 coding sequence is TGTGCCAGCAGCTTCTCGGGGGCGCAGGTCTATGGCTACACCTTC. As protein: CASSFSGAQVYGYTF.

V usage is TRBV6-1 and J usage is TRBJ2-3; TRBD2 aligns across 8 bases. Losses at the gene ends were 4 bases for V and 2 bases for J; bases not matched to a gene: 2. CDR1 is MNHNS, CDR2 SASEGT, per germline. CDR3 length equals 14 residues. Here the CDR3 reads CASSVAGLTDTQYF. CDR3 nucleotide sequence: TGTGCCAGCAGTGTAGCGGGGCTCACAGATACGCAGTATTTT.